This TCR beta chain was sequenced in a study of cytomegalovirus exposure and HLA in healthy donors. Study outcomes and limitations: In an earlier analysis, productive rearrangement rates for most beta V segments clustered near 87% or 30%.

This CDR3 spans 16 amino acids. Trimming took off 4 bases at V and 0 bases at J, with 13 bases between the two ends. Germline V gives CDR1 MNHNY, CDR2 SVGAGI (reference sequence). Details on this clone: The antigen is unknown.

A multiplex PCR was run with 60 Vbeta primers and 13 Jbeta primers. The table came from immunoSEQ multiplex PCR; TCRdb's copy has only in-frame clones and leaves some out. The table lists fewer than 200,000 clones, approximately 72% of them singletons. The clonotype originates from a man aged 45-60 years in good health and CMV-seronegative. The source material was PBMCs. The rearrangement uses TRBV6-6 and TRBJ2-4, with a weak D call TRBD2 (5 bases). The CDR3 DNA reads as TGTGCCAGCAGTTCCCCAGTAGCGTTAGCCAAAAACATTCAGTACTTC. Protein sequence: CASSSPVALAKNIQYF.